This TCR beta chain was observed in a study of blood T cell repertoires in COVID-19. Across the study: T cells, B-cell-depleted T cells, or PBMCs supplied cDNA or gDNA.

In the original analysis: How many nucleated cells were present was estimated from reference gene primer amplification. This table comes from immunoSEQ multiplex PCR, and its TCRdb copy is limited to in-frame clones, with some not included. V and J calls and clone size come straight from that table; D and trimming were deduced from the DNA. The sample lists about 60,000 clones; less than 85% were seen once. The CDR3 consists of 14 residues. Between the trimmed V and J ends, which lost 3 bases and 5 bases, there was a span of 13 bases. Germline CDR1 MDHEN, CDR2 SYDVKM. The chain is built from TRBV28 and TRBJ1-1, with D uncertain. The material sequenced was peripheral blood. The source of this sequence is a human donor in a cohort sampled during active COVID-19. CDR3 region: CASSFPASGTEAFF. DNA of the CDR3: TGTGCCAGCAGTTTTCCGGCATCGGGAACTGAAGCTTTCTTT.